This record looks at one T cell receptor beta chain sequence and its context. This entry is derived from a study of monozygotic twins with inflammatory bowel disease. The germline CDR1 and CDR2 sequences are SGHAT and FQNNGV. This CDR3 comprises 16 residues. With the 5' RACE reads reprocessed, TCRdb shows one record per CDR3 protein and no DNA. The sample includes some 170,000 distinct CDR3 sequences. Blood was collected, approximately 2.7 ml per donor. V and J are TRBV11-2 and TRBJ2-6; TCRdb names TRBD1, which stays unverified in the absence of DNA. Sequenced material: blood. This TCR was recovered from a human donor with ulcerative colitis or Crohn's disease, or a healthy co-twin of an affected twin (not recorded which). This chain's CDR3 is CASSIGTNSGANVLTF.